The 30 T cell receptor beta chains in this list originate from one sample, sequenced in a study of blood T cells in healthy people across ages. A J-beta primer mix and a sample-barcoded 5' primer were used in a second PCR of roughly 7 to 12 cycles. TCRdb re-analysed the 5' RACE reads in MiXCR, keeping a single row per CDR3 protein. The sample includes nearly 800,000 distinct CDR3 sequences, around 25% seen only once; the top ten take approximately 3.7%. These data also featured in a second study, about T cells of mothers and their children.

Sequencing input: blood. The receptors were gathered from a boy aged 5 to 17 in good health.

A few counts support this clonotype. The V gene is TRBV4-3, the J gene TRBJ2-1; 7 positions match TRBD2. The CDR3 has 17 amino acids. V lost 0 bases, J lost 3 bases, and 8 bases stayed unmatched. Per the germline V gene, CDR1 is LGHNA and CDR2 is YSLEER. The CDR3 region is CASSQDPGRGNYNEQFF. Here the CDR3 DNA reads TGCGCCAGCAGCCAAGATCCTGGGCGGGGGAACTACAATGAGCAGTTCTTC.

The chain links TRBV14 to TRBJ1-4, with D unresolved. The CDR3 covers 13 residues. The germline V and J ends were trimmed by 5 bases and 7 bases, with 11 bases remaining between them. The germline CDR1 and CDR2 sequences are SGHDN and FVKESK. CDR3 protein: CASSARTGEKLFF. The CDR3, as DNA: TGTGCCAGCAGCGCCCGGACGGGTGAAAAACTGTTTTTT.

This clonotype occurred a few times. This chain links TRBV18 with TRBJ1-4; no definite D call. Germline assignment: CDR1 KGHSH and CDR2 LQKENI. This CDR3 has 17 residues. Between the trimmed V and J ends, which lost 1 base and 10 bases, there was a span of 22 bases. The CDR3 DNA follows: TGTGCCAGCTCACCACTGGAGGCGAACTCCATGAATAGAAAACTGTTTTTT. Translation gives CASSPLEANSMNRKLFF.

This chain connects TRBV5-1 to TRBJ2-5; D is perhaps TRBD1 or TRBD2 (6 bases each). Trimming removed 4 bases at V and 9 bases at J, with 16 bases between. In germline, CDR1 is SGHRS, CDR2 YFSETQ. The CDR3 is made up of 13 amino acids. In DNA form, the CDR3 reads TGCGCCAGCAGCCCGGGGAGGTCAGGGGCCCAGTACTTC. Translating gives CASSPGRSGAQYF.

The chain carries TRBV21-1 and TRBJ2-3; no check of the table's D call, TRBD2, against the DNA was made. TRBV21-1 is listed as a pseudogene. CDR3 length: 19 amino acids. CDR3: CASSTQGLAGLGRADTQYF. CDR3 nucleotide sequence: TGTGCCAGCAGCACCCAGGGACTAGCGGGTCTCGGGCGCGCAGATACGCAGTATTTT.

This clonotype showed up just a few times. The V gene is TRBV12-3 or TRBV12-4, the J gene TRBJ2-1; 11 bases are shared with TRBD2. The CDR3 is made up of 14 amino acids. V gave up 5 bases and J gave up 6 bases; unmatched junction bases: 3. CDR3 nucleotide sequence: TGTGCCAGCAGTAATAGCGGGAGGGCCAATGAGCAGTTCTTC. Its translation is CASSNSGRANEQFF.

The rearrangement uses TRBV6-6 and TRBJ2-3; no firm D call. The CDR3 runs 14 residues. Germline values: CDR1 MNHNY, CDR2 SVGAGI (reference sequence). V gave up 5 bases and J gave up 2 bases, with 11 bases separating them. CDR3 sequence reads: CASSNQVPTDTQYF. CDR3 nucleotide sequence: TGTGCCAGCAGTAATCAGGTACCCACAGATACGCAGTATTTT.

This clonotype was detected a few times. The V call is TRBV29-1, the J call TRBJ1-2; D is unclear. The CDR3 has 15 residues. V dropped 4 bases and J dropped 4 bases, with 19 bases sitting between them. CDR1 and CDR2 from the germline V gene are SQVTM and ANQGSEA. Here the CDR3 reads CSVAAEVPWGYGYTF. CDR3 coding DNA: TGCAGCGTTGCCGCTGAGGTCCCCTGGGGCTATGGCTACACCTTC.

This rearrangement joins TRBV4-2 to TRBJ2-1; tentatively, D is TRBD2 (6 bases). Germline CDR1 reads LGHNA; CDR2 reads YNFKEQ. The CDR3 runs to 16 residues. The V and J ends lost 0 bases and 3 bases respectively, with 12 bases between them. CDR3 region: CASSQDMPSDYNEQFF. The CDR3 bases are TGTGCCAGCAGCCAAGATATGCCTAGCGACTACAATGAGCAGTTCTTC.

This rearrangement joins TRBV5-5 to TRBJ2-5, with 7 positions matching TRBD1. Germline lookup yields CDR1 SGHKS and CDR2 YYEKEE (reference sequence). V lost 6 bases and J lost 5; bases outside the gene matches: 7. This CDR3 comprises 13 residues. The CDR3 here is CASTDRVWETQYF. CDR3 nucleotides: TGTGCCAGCACCGACAGGGTATGGGAGACCCAGTACTTC.

The chain couples TRBV7-9 to TRBJ1-5, with no clear D. Germline CDR1 reads SEHNR; CDR2 reads FQNEAQ (reference sequence). There are 13 residues in the CDR3. With 5 bases removed from V and 3 bases from J, the gap between germline ends came to 8 bases. CDR3 bases: TGTGCCAGCAGCGCCGCTAACAATCAGCCCCAGCATTTT. This codes for CASSAANNQPQHF.

The chain links TRBV7-9 to TRBJ2-3; D not resolved. The CDR3 sequence is 17 residues long. Germline V gene data show CDR1 as SEHNR and CDR2 as FQNEAQ (reference sequence). Trimming took 1 base from V and 2 from J, leaving 16 bases between them. This chain's CDR3 is CASSLDRLVFNTDTQYF. CDR3 in DNA: TGTGCCAGCAGCTTAGATAGGTTGGTTTTCAACACAGATACGCAGTATTTT.

The chain is built from TRBV7-6 and TRBJ2-7, with D maybe TRBD1 (5 bases). CDR3 length equals 14 residues. Germline V lookup: CDR1 SGHVS, CDR2 FNYEAQ. Trimming took off 1 base at V and 6 bases at J, with 13 bases between the two ends. DNA for the CDR3: TGTGCCAGCAGCTTAGTAGCAGGGTCGGGCGAGCAGTACTTC. Protein product: CASSLVAGSGEQYF.

This clonotype was counted between two and nine times. The genes are TRBV7-2 and TRBJ2-3; D is ambiguous. The CDR3 length is 14 residues. Germline-derived CDR1 and CDR2 are SGHTA and FQGNSA. V lost 1 base and J lost 2, with 7 bases in between. CDR3 coding DNA: TGTGCCAGCAGCTTAGGTGGTGTCACAGATACGCAGTATTTT. Residues: CASSLGGVTDTQYF.

This clonotype occurred many times. The chain links TRBV14 to TRBJ2-4; 9 bases match TRBD1. There are 16 residues in the CDR3. Germline V gene sequence: CDR1 SGHDN, CDR2 FVKESK. V gave up 0 bases and J gave up 7 bases; unmatched junction bases: 7. This CDR3 is CASSQEGTGSYNIQYF. In DNA, the CDR3 is TGTGCCAGCAGCCAAGAGGGGACAGGGAGCTACAACATTCAGTACTTC.

V gene TRBV29-1 combines with J gene TRBJ2-1, with D possibly TRBD1 on 6 matching bases. CDR3 size: 18 residues. In germline, CDR1 is SQVTM, CDR2 ANQGSEA. Trimming cost V 0 bases and J 1 base, with 19 bases left between them. The CDR3 here is CSVEDGYRVYGSYNEQFF. The DNA of the CDR3 is TGCAGCGTTGAAGATGGGTACAGGGTCTATGGGTCCTACAATGAGCAGTTCTTC.

The chain combines TRBV4-2 with TRBJ2-4, with D hard to call. V lost 2 bases and J 0 bases, leaving 14 bases between the germline ends. Germline V gives CDR1 LGHNA, CDR2 YNFKEQ. The CDR3 extends over 17 amino acids. CDR3 in amino acids: CASSQIEARGAKNIQYF. The CDR3 DNA reads as TGTGCCAGCAGCCAAATAGAGGCTCGCGGAGCCAAAAACATTCAGTACTTC.

The DNA of the CDR3 is TGCAGTGCTCTCGACTGGACAGCGAACCCCTACGAGATTCAGTACTTC. This encodes CSALDWTANPYEIQYF. The chain links TRBV20-1 to TRBJ2-4; D might be TRBD1 (6 bases). V was clipped by 5 bases and J by 10 bases, with 27 bases between them. CDR1 DFQATT and CDR2 SNEGSKA come from the germline V gene (reference sequence). The CDR3 contains 16 residues.

This clonotype appeared a few times. The V and J genes are TRBV6-5 and TRBJ2-5; TRBD2 aligns across 9 bases. Unmatched junction bases numbered 8, after V lost 5 bases and J lost 4 bases. The CDR3 covers 15 residues. In germline, CDR1 is MNHEY, CDR2 SVGAGI. The CDR3 region is CASSPGAGGRETQYF. The DNA for the CDR3 is TGTGCCAGCAGTCCCGGAGCGGGGGGAAGAGAGACCCAGTACTTC.

The chain links TRBV7-2 to TRBJ2-7; D is perhaps TRBD1 or TRBD2 (5 bases each). V was pared by 7 bases and J by 7 bases, with 11 bases between. The CDR3 has 11 residues. Germline loops: CDR1 SGHTA, CDR2 FQGNSA. The CDR3 coding sequence is TGTGCCAGCACCATATGGGGGGAGCAGTACTTC. Translating it yields CASTIWGEQYF.

V usage is TRBV13 and J usage is TRBJ2-4, with D unresolved. The germline gives CDR1 PRHDT, CDR2 FYEKMQ (reference sequence). The CDR3 contains 13 residues. With 3 bases removed from V and 5 bases from J, the gap between germline ends came to 8 bases. This CDR3 is CASSLALENIQYF. CDR3 in DNA: TGTGCCAGCAGCTTGGCTCTTGAAAACATTCAGTACTTC.

Details on this clonotype: A much larger clone differs from this one at a single base, so this may be a read error. The J gene is TRBJ2-5, the V gene TRBV7-2; D is unclear. The CDR3 totals 13 residues. V was pared by 5 bases and J by 9 bases, with 16 bases between. Germline values: CDR1 SGHTA, CDR2 FQGNSA. The CDR3 sequence: CASSPRPLESQYF. The CDR3 nucleotides are TGTGCCAGCAGCCCCCGCCCTTTGGAGTCCCAGTACTTC.

The genes are TRBV29-1 and TRBJ1-2; maybe TRBD1 (5 bases). The V and J ends lost 1 base and 0 bases respectively, with 9 bases between them. The germline gives CDR1 SQVTM, CDR2 ANQGSEA. The CDR3 length is 14 residues. This chain's CDR3 is CSVEGGPSNYGYTF. The CDR3 nucleotides read TGCAGCGTTGAAGGGGGACCCTCTAACTATGGCTACACCTTC.

The chain recombines TRBV7-8 with TRBJ1-4; 9 bases fit TRBD1. Germline V lookup: CDR1 SGHVS, CDR2 FQNEAQ. The CDR3 length is 16 residues. Trimming cost V 3 bases and J 7 bases; bases outside gene matches: 9. The CDR3 sequence is CASSFDMGTGREKLFF. DNA for the CDR3: TGTGCCAGCAGCTTTGATATGGGGACAGGGCGTGAAAAACTGTTTTTT.

The chain employs TRBV28 and TRBJ2-2, with a weak D call TRBD1 (6 bases). Trimming removed 2 bases at V and 5 bases at J, with 12 bases between. Per the germline V gene, CDR1 is MDHEN and CDR2 is SYDVKM. The CDR3 has 15 amino acids. The CDR3 region is CASSLQGFWTGELFF. In nucleotides, the CDR3 is TGTGCCAGCAGTTTACAGGGGTTCTGGACCGGGGAGCTGTTTTTT.

The rearrangement uses TRBV3-1 and TRBJ1-2; a possible D gene is TRBD1 (5 bases). V lost 8 bases and J lost 7, with 11 bases in between. The CDR3 extends over 11 amino acids. Germline V gives CDR1 LGHDT, CDR2 YNNKEL (reference sequence). The CDR3 sequence: CASARGGGYTF. As DNA, the CDR3 is TGTGCCAGCGCCCGGGGCGGTGGCTACACCTTC.

This clonotype has just a few counts. The V gene is TRBV4-3, the J gene TRBJ2-2; 10 bases are a match to TRBD2. Germline CDR1 and CDR2: LGHNA and YSLEER. The V segment lost 0 bases and the J segment 6 bases; nucleotides outside the gene matches: 7. The CDR3 contains 17 residues. CDR3 in amino acids: CASSQEALAGESGELFF. The CDR3 DNA reads TGCGCCAGCAGCCAAGAAGCCCTAGCGGGAGAGTCCGGGGAGCTGTTTTTT.

This chain links TRBV29-1 with TRBJ1-2; TRBD1 matches at 7 bases. The CDR3 has 14 residues. V was pared by 5 bases and J by 7 bases, with 13 bases of the junction left unmatched. The germline gives CDR1 SQVTM, CDR2 ANQGSEA. The CDR3 region has the DNA TGCAGCGTTTTAGGGGGCGACACGGCAGTTGGCTACACCTTC. Translation gives CSVLGGDTAVGYTF.

In regard to this clonotype: Relative to the germline gene, one junction end is altered; a read error may explain this. This chain connects TRBV5-1 to TRBJ2-5; the match to TRBD1 covers 7 bases. CDR1 is SGHRS, CDR2 YFSETQ, per germline. The CDR3 consists of 17 residues. CDR3 bases: TGCGCCAGCAGCTTCCCTTATTCGACGACAGGGCAAGAAACCCAGTACTTC. Encoded protein: CASSFPYSTTGQETQYF.

This clonotype was seen more than once but under ten times. V is TRBV20-1 and J is TRBJ2-6, with TRBD1 identical over 12 bases. The trim removed 3 bases at V and 3 bases at J, leaving 3 bases unmatched. The CDR3 is 16 amino acids. The germline V gene encodes CDR1 DFQATT and CDR2 SNEGSKA (reference sequence). In nucleotides, the CDR3 is TGCAGTGCTAGTCGGGACAGGGGGCTTGGGGCCAACGTCCTGACTTTC. Its translation: CSASRDRGLGANVLTF.